Included here is one T cell receptor beta chain sequence, with context. Antigen specificity is unknown. The junction shows a germline mismatch at one end, possibly a read error. These data are taken from a study of blood T cells in healthy people across ages. Study-level findings and limits: With donor CMV status unknown, expanded clonotype changes were possibly confounded. With unsorted PBMCs, a conclusive comparison of naive versus antigen-experienced cells was not possible. Long-lived and aged donors differed, with more naive CD4+ cells and higher diversity in the long-lived.

The CDR3 totals 14 residues. Germline assignment: CDR1 LGHDT and CDR2 YNNKEL (reference sequence). Donors each provided around 9 milliliters of peripheral blood. Sample-barcoded 5' priming and a J-beta primer mix drove a second PCR of 7 to 11 cycles. TCRdb processed the 5' RACE reads anew with MiXCR; each CDR3 protein has one entry. Here the sample spans around 1.1 million distinct CDR3 sequences, 35% to 40% being singletons. J is TRBJ1-1 and V is TRBV3-1; D is unresolved. The sequence was obtained from a man between 18 and 29 years old in good health. The sequenced sample consisted of blood. The CDR3 bases are TGTGCCAGCAGCCCCGATTCGATGAACACTAAAGCTTTCTTT. As protein: CASSPDSMNTKAFF.